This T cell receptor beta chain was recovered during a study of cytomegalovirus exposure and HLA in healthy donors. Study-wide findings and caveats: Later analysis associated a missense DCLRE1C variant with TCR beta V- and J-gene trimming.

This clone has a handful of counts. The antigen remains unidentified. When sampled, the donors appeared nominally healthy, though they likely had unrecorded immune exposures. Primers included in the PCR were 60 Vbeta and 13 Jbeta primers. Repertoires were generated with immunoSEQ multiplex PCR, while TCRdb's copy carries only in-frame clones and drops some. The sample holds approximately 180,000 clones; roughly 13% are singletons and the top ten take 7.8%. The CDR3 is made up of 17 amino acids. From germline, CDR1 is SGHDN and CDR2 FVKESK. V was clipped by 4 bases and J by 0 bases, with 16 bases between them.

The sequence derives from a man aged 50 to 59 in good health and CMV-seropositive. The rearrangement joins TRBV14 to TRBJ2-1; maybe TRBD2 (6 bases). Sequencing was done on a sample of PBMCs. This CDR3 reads CASSPLGGAYSYNEQFF. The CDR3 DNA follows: TGTGCCAGCAGCCCCCTAGGCGGGGCTTACTCCTACAATGAGCAGTTCTTC. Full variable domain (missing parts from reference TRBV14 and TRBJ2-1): EAGVTQFPSHSVIEKGQTVTLRCDPISGHDNLYWYRRVMGKEIKFLLHFVKESKQDESGMPNNRFLAERTGGTYSTLKVQPAELEDSGVYFCASSPLGGAYSYNEQFFGPGTRLTVL.